Reported below is one T cell receptor beta chain. There is no known antigen for this receptor. No base-level quality is on record; no much larger clone is a single base apart. Taken from the germline V gene, the CDR1 and CDR2 loops are SGHNT and YENEEA. Including the terminal cysteine and phenylalanine, the CDR3 comprises 15 residues. Of the read, only the CDR3 DNA is kept; its 45 bases are in frame from base 1. At the junction V is shortened by 1 base and J by 10 bases; bases outside the gene matches: 10. Using the deep immunoSEQ assay, TCR CDR3 regions were amplified from genomic DNA by multiplex PCR. For each cell subset, the extracted genomic DNA was distributed evenly across all wells of several immunoSEQ 96-well plates, and each plate served as one replicate. For sorted subsets, 150 to 200 ng genomic DNA, equal to about 30,000 T cell genomes, was loaded into each replicate PCR. The purified libraries were quantified using a Qubit 3.0 fluorometer, sized with a Bioanalyzer 2100, and then quantified again using the KAPA Library Quantification kit. Every immunoSEQ 96-well plate was sequenced on a dedicated single-read 150-cycle Illumina NextSeq 550 flow cell. On the authors' methods: Because the immunoSEQ output included only junctional sequences and no quality scores, the filtering could not be the same as the filtering used for full-length reads. To assign V/J genes and CDR3, sequences were annotated using PyIR, a Python wrapper for IgBLAST v1.9, with IMGT germline references. Reads were removed for weak V/J assignments (E-value above 1e-6), missing CDR3, stop codons, out-of-frame junctions, or ambiguous translated residues. V3J clonotypes were defined as sequences sharing an identical inferred V gene, J gene, and CDR3 amino acid sequence. Percentage overlap between repertoires was computed as shared unique clonotypes divided by the size of the smaller repertoire. Repertoire richness was assessed with RTK rarefaction, the Chao1 estimator, and Recon v2.1 estimates of unobserved clonotypes. OLGA was used to compute generation probabilities for all TCRbeta clonotypes that the gDNA method yielded from four donors. TCRdb carries this immuneACCESS record with in-frame sequences only. Its versions omit some clonotypes, under half of them owing to an unresolved V gene in the studies checked, with the rest unexplained. For V, J and clone size, that table is used; D and trimming come from the DNA. The sample contains over 2 million clones, about 95% of them found a single time. The top ten hold roughly 1% of the sample.

For the CD8 naive samples, CD45RO-negative cells were positively selected for CCR7, yielding a CD45RA+CCR7+ population from which TemRA cells were excluded. Healthy HIV-negative adults with no recently reported acute infections or vaccinations were included as donors. Only Caucasian adults living in Nashville, Tennessee, USA were represented among the donors. Blood was collected by leukapheresis, and PBMCs were isolated by Ficoll-Histopaque density gradient centrifugation and then cryopreserved in liquid nitrogen vapor phase. Purity and quantity of every magnetically sorted T cell population were checked by analytical flow cytometry. Each sorted fraction had its genomic DNA isolated and then quantified by UV absorbance on a Nanodrop 2000c. The data belong to a study of shared clonotypes between healthy human individuals (dated by TCRdb to between 2020 and 2021). Regarding the research as a whole: Two women and a few men aged 18 to 49 years were included in the cohort. For each donor, CD4 naive and CD4 memory were each run on three plates, CD8 naive on two plates, and CD8 memory on one plate. To estimate repertoire size and how much clonotypes are shared between individuals, the study performed deep sequencing of blood TCR repertoires from five healthy adults. To increase sequencing depth and limit assay-specific biases, different laboratories used diverse techniques to prepare libraries and sequence TCR repertoires. Per donor, leukapheresis produced somewhere between about 0.9 and 9 billion PBMCs.

What the study reported, not specific to this receptor: Sampling was limited to blood, and TCR repertoires in tissue likely differ from TCR repertoires in blood. Clonotypes shared by all four sorted-subset donors showed higher generation probabilities than non-shared clonotypes. Because the study included only a small number of donors, the genetic and exposure-history diversity represented was limited. Across four donors, around 5.4% of naive CD4, 3% to 4% of naive CD8, roughly 2.3% of memory CD4, and approximately 0.42% of memory CD8 clonotypes were shared. Pairwise subsampling indicated that sequencing depth was expected to affect the degree of clonotype sharing among donors. Rarefaction of sorted-subset datasets indicated incomplete sequencing despite the large sequencing depth. Estimated clonotype richness was generally larger for naive than for memory subsets.

The TCR originated in a young man in good health. Specimen: naive CD8+ T cells sorted from blood. The meaning of the sample's cell subset or site label: CD45RA+CCR7+. The V and J genes are TRBV11-3 and TRBJ2-1, and TRBD2 aligns with 7 junction nucleotides. The nucleotide sequence reads TGTGCCAGCAGCTTAGTAGGAGCGGGACCCGGGGAGCAGTTCTTC. Translated, it gives CASSLVGAGPGEQFF.